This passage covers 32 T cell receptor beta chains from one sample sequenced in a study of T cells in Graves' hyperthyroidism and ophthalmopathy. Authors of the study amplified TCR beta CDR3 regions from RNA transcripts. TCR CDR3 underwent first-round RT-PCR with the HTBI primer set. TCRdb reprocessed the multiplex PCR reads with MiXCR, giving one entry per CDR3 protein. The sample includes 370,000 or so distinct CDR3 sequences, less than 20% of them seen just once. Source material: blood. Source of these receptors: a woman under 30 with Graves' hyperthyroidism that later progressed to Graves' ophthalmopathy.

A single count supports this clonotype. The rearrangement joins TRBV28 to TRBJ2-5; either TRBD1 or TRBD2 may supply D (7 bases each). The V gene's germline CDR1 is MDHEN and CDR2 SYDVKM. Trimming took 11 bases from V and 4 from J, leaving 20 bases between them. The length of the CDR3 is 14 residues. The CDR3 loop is CAGGAGGRPETQYF. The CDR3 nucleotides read TGTGCCGGGGGGGCAGGGGGGAGGCCAGAGACCCAGTACTTC.

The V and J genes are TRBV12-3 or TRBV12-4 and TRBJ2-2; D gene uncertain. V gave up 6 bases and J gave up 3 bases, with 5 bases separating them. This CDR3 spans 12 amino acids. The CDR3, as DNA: TGTGCCAGCAGATCGGACACCGGGGAGCTGTTTTTT. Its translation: CASRSDTGELFF.

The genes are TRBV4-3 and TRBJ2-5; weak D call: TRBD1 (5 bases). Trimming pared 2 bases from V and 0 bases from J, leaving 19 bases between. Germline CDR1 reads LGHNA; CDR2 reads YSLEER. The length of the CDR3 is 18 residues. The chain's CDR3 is CASSQRRFQGTNQETQYF. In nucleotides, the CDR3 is TGCGCCAGCAGCCAACGAAGATTCCAGGGAACTAACCAAGAGACCCAGTACTTC.

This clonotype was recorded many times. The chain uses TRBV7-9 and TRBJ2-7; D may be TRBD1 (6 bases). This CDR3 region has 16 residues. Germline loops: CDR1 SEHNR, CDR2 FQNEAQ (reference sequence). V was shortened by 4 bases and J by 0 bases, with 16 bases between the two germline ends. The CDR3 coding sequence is TGTGCCAGCAGCTCGTATCGCAGGGGTCCCTCCTACGAGCAGTACTTC. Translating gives CASSSYRRGPSYEQYF.

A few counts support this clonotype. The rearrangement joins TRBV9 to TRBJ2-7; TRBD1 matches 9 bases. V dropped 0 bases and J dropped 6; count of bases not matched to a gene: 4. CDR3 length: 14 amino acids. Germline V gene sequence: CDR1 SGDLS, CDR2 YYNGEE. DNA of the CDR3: TGTGCCAGCAGCGTAGGGACAGGGGTTCCCGAGCAGTACTTC. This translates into CASSVGTGVPEQYF.

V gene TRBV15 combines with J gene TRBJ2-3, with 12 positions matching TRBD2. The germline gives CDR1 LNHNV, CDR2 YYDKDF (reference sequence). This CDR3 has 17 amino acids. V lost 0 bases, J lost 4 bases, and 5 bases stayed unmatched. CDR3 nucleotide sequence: TGTGCCACCAGCAGAGATCCGACTAGCGGGAGACCAGATACGCAGTATTTT. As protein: CATSRDPTSGRPDTQYF.

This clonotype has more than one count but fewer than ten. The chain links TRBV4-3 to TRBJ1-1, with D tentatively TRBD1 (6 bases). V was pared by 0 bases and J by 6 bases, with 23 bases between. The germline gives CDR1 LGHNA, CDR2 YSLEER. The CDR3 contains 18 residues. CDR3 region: CASSQDWTQAPRGPEAFF. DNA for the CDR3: TGCGCCAGCAGCCAAGATTGGACCCAGGCCCCCAGGGGCCCTGAAGCTTTCTTT.

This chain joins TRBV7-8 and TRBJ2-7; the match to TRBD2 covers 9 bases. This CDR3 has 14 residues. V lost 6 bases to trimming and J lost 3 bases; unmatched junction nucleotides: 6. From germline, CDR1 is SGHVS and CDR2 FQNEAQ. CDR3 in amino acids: CASSRTSANYEQYF. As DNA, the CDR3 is TGTGCCAGCAGTAGGACTAGCGCAAACTACGAGCAGTACTTC.

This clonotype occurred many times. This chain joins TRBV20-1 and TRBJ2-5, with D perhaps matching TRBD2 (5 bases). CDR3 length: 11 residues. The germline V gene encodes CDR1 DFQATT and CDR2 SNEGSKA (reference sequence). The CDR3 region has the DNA TGCAGGGGGAGCAGTCAAGAGACCCAGTACTTC. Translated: CRGSSQETQYF.

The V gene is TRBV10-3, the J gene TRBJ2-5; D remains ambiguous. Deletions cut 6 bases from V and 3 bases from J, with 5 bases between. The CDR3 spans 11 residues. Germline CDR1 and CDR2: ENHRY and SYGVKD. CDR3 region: CAIRLEETQYF. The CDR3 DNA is TGTGCCATCAGGCTAGAAGAGACCCAGTACTTC.

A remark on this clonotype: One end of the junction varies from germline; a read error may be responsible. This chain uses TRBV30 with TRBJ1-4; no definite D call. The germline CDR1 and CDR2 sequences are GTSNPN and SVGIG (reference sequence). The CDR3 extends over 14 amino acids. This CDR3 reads CAWSGAPASENLFF. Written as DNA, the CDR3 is TGTGCCTGGAGTGGGGCCCCGGCAAGCGAAAATCTGTTTTTT.

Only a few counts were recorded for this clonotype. The CDR3, as DNA: TGTGCCAGCAGCTTAGACGGAGATACAGATACGCAGTATTTT. Its protein is CASSLDGDTDTQYF. The V gene is TRBV5-4, the J gene TRBJ2-3; no clear D gene. The CDR3 is 14 amino acids. CDR1 SGHNT and CDR2 YYREEE come from the germline V gene (reference sequence). V was trimmed by 2 bases and J by 3 bases, leaving 10 bases between them.

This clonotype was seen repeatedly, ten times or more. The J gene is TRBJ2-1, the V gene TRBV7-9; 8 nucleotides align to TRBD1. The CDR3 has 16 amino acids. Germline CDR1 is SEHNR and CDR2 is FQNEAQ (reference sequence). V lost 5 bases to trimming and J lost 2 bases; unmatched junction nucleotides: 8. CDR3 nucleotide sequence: TGTGCCAGCAGCCCTTACTGGACAGGGACCTACAATGAGCAGTTCTTC. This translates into CASSPYWTGTYNEQFF.

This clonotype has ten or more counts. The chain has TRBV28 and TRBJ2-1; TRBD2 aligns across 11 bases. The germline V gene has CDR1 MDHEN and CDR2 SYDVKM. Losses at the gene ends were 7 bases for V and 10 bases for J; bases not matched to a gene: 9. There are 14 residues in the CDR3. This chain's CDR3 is CASNPGLAAREQFF. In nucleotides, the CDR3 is TGTGCCAGCAACCCGGGACTAGCGGCAAGGGAGCAGTTCTTC.

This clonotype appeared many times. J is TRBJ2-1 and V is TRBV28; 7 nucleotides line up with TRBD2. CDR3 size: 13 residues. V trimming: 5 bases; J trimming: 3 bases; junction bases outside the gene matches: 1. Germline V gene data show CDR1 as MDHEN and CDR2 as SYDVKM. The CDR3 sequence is CASSSGNYNEQFF. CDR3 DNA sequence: TGTGCCAGCAGTAGCGGGAACTACAATGAGCAGTTCTTC.

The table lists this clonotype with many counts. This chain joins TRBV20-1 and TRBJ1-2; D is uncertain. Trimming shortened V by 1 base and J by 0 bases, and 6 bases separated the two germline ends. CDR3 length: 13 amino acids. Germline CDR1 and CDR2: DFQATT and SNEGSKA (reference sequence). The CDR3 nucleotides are TGCAGTGCTAGAGGGACGACTAACTATGGCTACACCTTC. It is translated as CSARGTTNYGYTF.

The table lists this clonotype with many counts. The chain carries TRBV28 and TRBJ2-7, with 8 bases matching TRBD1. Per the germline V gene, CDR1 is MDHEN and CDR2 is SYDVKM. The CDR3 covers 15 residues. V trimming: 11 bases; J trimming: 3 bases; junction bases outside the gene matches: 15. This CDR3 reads CASMQGDRSNYEQYF. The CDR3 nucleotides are TGTGCCTCTATGCAGGGGGACAGGTCAAACTACGAGCAGTACTTC.

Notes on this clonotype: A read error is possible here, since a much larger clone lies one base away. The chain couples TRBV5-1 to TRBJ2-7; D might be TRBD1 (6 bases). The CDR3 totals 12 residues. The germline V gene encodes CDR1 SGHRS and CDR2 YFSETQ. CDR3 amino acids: CASSKGGGEPYF. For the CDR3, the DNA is TGCGCCAGCAGCAAAGGGGGTGGCGAGCCGTACTTC.

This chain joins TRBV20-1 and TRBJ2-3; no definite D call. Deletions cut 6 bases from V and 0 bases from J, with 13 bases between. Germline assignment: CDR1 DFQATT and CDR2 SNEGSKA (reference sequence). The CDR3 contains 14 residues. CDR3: CSASTGSSTDTQYF. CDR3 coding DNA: TGCAGTGCGTCGACCGGATCTAGCACAGATACGCAGTATTTT.

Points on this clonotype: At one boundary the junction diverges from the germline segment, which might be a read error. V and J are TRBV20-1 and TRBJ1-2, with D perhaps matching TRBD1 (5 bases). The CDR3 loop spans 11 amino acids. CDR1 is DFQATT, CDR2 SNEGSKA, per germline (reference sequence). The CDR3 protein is CSASFGQGCTF. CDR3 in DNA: TGCAGTGCTAGTTTTGGGCAGGGCTGCACCTTC.

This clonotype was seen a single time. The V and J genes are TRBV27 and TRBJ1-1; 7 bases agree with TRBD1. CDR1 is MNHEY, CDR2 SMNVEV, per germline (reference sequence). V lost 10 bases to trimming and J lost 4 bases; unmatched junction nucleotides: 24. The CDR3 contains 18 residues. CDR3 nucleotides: TGTGCCACCTCTGGTGCCAGCAGTTTGGTGACAGGGTCCACTGAAGCTTTCTTT. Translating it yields CATSGASSLVTGSTEAFF.

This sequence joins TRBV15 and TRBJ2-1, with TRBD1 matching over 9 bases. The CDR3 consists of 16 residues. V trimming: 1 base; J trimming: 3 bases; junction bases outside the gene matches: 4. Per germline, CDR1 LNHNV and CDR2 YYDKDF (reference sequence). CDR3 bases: TGTGCCACCAGCAGAGGACGGGACAGGGTCTACAATGAGCAGTTCTTC. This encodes CATSRGRDRVYNEQFF.

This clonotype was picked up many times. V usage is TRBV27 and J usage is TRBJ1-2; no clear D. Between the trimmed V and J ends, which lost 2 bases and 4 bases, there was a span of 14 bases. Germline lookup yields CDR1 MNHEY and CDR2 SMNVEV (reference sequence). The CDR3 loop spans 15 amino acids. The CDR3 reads CASSLGGKPFYGYTF. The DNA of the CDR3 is TGTGCCAGCAGTTTAGGAGGGAAACCTTTCTATGGCTACACCTTC.

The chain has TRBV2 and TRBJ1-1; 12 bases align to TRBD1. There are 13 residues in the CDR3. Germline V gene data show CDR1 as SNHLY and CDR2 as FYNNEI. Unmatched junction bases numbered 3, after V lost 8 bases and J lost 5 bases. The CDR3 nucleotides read TGTGCCAGCCGGGACAGGGGGCGAACTGAAGCTTTCTTT. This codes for CASRDRGRTEAFF.

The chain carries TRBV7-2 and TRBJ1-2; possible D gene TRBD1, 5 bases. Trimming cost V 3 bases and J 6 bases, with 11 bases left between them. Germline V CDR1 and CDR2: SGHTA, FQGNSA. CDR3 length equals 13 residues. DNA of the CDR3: TGTGCCAGCAGCTTGTCTCCGGGGGATGGCTACACCTTC. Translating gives CASSLSPGDGYTF. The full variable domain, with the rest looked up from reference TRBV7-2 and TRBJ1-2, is GAGVSQSPSNKVTEKGKDVELRCDPISGHTALYWYRQSLGQGLEFLIYFQGNSAPDKSGLPSDRFSAERTGGSVSTLTIQRTQQEDSAVYLCASSLSPGDGYTFGSGTRLTVV.

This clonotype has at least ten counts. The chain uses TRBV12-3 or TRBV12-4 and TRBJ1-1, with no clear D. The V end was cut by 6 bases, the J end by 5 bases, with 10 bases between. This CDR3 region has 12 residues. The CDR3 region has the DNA TGTGCCAGCAGGTGGGGTCGAACTGAAGCTTTCTTT. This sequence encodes CASRWGRTEAFF.

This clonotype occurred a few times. The CDR3 DNA is TGTGCCAGCAGTCCCAGACAGCTTTCCACTAGCACAGATACGCAGTATTTT. It yields the protein CASSPRQLSTSTDTQYF. V gene TRBV2 combines with J gene TRBJ2-3; possible D gene TRBD1, 5 bases. The CDR3 runs to 17 residues. The germline V gene has CDR1 SNHLY and CDR2 FYNNEI. Trimming pared 5 bases from V and 0 bases from J, leaving 18 bases between.

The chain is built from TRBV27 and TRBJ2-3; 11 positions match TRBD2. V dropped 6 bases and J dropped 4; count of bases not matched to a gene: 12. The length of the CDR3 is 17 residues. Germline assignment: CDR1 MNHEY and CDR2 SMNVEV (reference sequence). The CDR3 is CASSLSSGRARADTQYF. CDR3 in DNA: TGTGCCAGCAGCCTTAGTAGCGGGAGGGCCCGCGCAGATACGCAGTATTTT.

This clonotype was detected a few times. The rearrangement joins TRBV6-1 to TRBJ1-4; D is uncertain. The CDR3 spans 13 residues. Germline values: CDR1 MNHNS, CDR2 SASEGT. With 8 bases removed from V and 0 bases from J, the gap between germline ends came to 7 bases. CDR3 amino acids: CASAGSTNEKLFF. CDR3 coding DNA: TGTGCCAGCGCGGGGTCAACTAATGAAAAACTGTTTTTT.

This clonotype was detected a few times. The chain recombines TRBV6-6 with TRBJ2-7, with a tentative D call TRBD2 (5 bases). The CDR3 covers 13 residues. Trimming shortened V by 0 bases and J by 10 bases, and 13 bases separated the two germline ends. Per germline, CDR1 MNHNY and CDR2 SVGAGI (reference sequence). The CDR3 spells CASSYSNLAPQYF. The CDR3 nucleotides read TGTGCCAGCAGTTACTCGAATCTAGCCCCTCAGTACTTC.

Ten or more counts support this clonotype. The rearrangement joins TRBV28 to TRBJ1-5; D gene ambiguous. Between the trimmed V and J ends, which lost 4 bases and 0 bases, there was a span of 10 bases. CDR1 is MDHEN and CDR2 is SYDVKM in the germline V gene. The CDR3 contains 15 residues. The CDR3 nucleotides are TGTGCCAGCAGTTCGAACCGGGTTAGCAATCAGCCCCAGCATTTT. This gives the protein CASSSNRVSNQPQHF.

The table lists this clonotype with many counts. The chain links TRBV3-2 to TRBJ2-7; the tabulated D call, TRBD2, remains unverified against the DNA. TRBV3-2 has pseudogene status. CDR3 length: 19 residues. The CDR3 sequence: CASSQDSRDLGLTDDGQYF. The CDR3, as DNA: TGTGCCAGCAGCCAAGATTCAAGGGACCTGGGCTTGACGGATGATGGGCAGTACTTC.